The entry that follows covers one TCR beta chain sequence. Antigen specificity is unknown. With 4 bases clipped from V and 0 bases from J, the junction kept 8 bases outside the gene matches. From germline, CDR1 is LGHDT and CDR2 YNNKEL (reference sequence). This CDR3 has 16 residues. This entry comes from a study of T cell responses to AZD1222 COVID-19 vaccine. Using immunoSEQ multiplex PCR, the repertoire was profiled, and TCRdb retains in-frame clones only, with some absent. The repertoire holds 150,000 to 200,000 clones, with 92% as singletons. Study-wide results and caveats: Clonal diversity may have been underestimated, and the donors were mostly white British, with more females than males. Breadth and depth of Spike-specific TCRs rose after two AZD1222 doses. Repertoire sampling was restricted to post-peak T cell response timepoints.

This chain connects TRBV3-1 (or the pseudogene TRBV3-2) to TRBJ1-1; 7 positions agree with TRBD1. This receptor was identified in an adult in good health. Sequenced here: peripheral blood, sampled on day 0 of MenACWY control vaccination. CDR3 in amino acids: CASSPGTANMNTEAFF. CDR3 sequence (DNA): TGTGCCAGCAGCCCAGGGACAGCCAACATGAACACTGAAGCTTTCTTT.